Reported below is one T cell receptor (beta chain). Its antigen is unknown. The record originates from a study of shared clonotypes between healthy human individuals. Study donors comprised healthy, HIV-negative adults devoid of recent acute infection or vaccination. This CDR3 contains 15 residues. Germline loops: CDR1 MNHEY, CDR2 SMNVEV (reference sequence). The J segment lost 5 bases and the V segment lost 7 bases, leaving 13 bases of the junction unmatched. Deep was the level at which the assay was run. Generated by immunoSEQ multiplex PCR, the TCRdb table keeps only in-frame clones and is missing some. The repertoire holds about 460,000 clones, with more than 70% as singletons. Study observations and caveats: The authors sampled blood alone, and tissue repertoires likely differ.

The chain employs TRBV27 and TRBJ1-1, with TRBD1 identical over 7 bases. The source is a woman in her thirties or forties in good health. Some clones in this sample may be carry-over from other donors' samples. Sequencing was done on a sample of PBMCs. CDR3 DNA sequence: TGTGCCAGCATCGGCCGAGGGGGCTGGAGGACTGAAGCTTTCTTT. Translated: CASIGRGGWRTEAFF.